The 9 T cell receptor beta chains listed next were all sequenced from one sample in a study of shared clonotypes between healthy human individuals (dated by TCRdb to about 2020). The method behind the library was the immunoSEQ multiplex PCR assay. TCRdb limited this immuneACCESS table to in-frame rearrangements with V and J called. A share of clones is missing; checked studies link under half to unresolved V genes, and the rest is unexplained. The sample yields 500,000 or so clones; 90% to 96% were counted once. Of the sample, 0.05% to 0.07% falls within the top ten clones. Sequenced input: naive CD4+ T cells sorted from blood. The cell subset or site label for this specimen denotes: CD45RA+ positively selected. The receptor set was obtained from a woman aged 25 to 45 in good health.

The CDR3 DNA is TGCAGTCCTGGGCTCATTAAGAGCACAGATACGCAGTATTTT. Amino acid sequence: CSPGLIKSTDTQYF. V is TRBV29-1 and J is TRBJ2-3; D gene unclear. Germline values: CDR1 SQVTM, CDR2 ANQGSEA. The CDR3 totals 14 residues.

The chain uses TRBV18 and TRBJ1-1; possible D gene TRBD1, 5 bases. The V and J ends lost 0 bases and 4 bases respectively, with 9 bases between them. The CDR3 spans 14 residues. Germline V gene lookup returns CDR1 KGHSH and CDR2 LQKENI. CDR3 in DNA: TGTGCCAGCTCACCACCGACAGTACCCACTGAAGCTTTCTTT. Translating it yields CASSPPTVPTEAFF.

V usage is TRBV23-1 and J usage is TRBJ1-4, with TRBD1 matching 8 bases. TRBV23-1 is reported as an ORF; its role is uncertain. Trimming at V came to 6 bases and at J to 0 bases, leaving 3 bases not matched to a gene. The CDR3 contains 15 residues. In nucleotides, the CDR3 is TGCGCCAGCAGAGCGGGACAGGCAACTAATGAAAAACTGTTTTTT. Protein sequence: CASRAGQATNEKLFF.

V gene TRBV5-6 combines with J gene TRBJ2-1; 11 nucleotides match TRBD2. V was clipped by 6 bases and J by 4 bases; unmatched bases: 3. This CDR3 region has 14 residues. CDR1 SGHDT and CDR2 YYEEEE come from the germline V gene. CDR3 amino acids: CASKTSGTYNEQFF. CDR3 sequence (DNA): TGTGCCAGCAAGACTAGCGGGACTTACAATGAGCAGTTCTTC.

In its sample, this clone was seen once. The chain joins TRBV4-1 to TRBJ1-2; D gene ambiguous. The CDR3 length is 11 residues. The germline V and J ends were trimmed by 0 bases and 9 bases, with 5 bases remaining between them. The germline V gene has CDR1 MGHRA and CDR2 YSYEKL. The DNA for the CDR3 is TGCGCCAGCAGCCAAGATTTCCGCTACACCTTC. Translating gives CASSQDFRYTF.

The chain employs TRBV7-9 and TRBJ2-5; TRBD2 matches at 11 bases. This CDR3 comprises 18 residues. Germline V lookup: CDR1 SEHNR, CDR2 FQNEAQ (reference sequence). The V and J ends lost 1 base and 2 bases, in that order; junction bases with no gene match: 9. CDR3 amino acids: CASSLGTSGSRRQETQYF. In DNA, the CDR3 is TGTGCCAGCAGCTTAGGTACTAGCGGGAGTCGAAGACAAGAGACCCAGTACTTC. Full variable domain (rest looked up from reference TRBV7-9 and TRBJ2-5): DTGVSQNPRHKITKRGQNVTFRCDPISEHNRLYWYRQTLGQGPEFLTYFQNEAQLEKSRLLSDRFSAERPKGSFSTLEIQRTEQGDSAMYLCASSLGTSGSRRQETQYFGPGTRLLVL.

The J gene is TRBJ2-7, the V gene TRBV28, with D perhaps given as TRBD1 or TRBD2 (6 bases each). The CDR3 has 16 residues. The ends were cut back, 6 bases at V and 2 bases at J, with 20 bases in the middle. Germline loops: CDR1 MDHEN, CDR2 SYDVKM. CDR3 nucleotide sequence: TGTGCCAGCAGCACCGCCGGGGGCCCTGACACCTACGAGCAGTACTTC. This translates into CASSTAGGPDTYEQYF.

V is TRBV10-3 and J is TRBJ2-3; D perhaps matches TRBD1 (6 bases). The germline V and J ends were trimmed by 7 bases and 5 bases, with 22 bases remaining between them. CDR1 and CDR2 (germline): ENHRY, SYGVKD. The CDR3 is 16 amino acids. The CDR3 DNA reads TGTGCCATCAAGACCGGGACATGGTACGAGCGAGATACGCAGTATTTT. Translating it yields CAIKTGTWYERDTQYF.

Written as DNA, the CDR3 is TGTGCCAGCAGTTCCCTAAACGCTGCCAATGAGCAGTTCTTC. Amino acids: CASSSLNAANEQFF. V gene TRBV27 combines with J gene TRBJ2-1; no firm D call. In germline, CDR1 is MNHEY, CDR2 SMNVEV (reference sequence). Trimming cost V 4 bases and J 6 bases, with 13 bases left between them. CDR3 length: 14 amino acids.